These T cell receptor beta chains were read from a single sample in a study of blood T cell repertoires in COVID-19. The assay was immunoSEQ multiplex PCR, and TCRdb's table has in-frame clones only and misses some. Here the sample spans hundreds of thousands of clones, 86% being singletons. Sequencing used PBMCs or T cells enriched from blood (not recorded which). Receptors were obtained from a woman aged 45-65 years who had recovered from COVID-19. CDR3s include the opening cysteine and the closing phenylalanine or tryptophan. The order of the fields is clone size, D gene, V gene, J gene, CDR3 protein, CDR3 DNA. D genes are given only for firm matches. The size entry is marked missing in some rows and otherwise reads once, few, many or a size class.

clone_size: .; d_call: .; v_call: TRBV6-5; j_call: TRBJ1-2; cdr3_aa: CASSYSWGLGYGYTF; cdr3_nt: TGTGCCAGCAGTTACTCGTGGGGGCTAGGCTATGGCTACACCTTC
clone_size: few; d_call: .; v_call: TRBV7-3; j_call: TRBJ2-1; cdr3_aa: CASSLTGGHYNEQFF; cdr3_nt: TGTGCCAGCAGCTTAACGGGGGGGCACTACAATGAGCAGTTCTTC
clone_size: .; d_call: .; v_call: TRBV30; j_call: TRBJ2-1; cdr3_aa: CAWSVGGRENEQFF; cdr3_nt: TGTGCCTGGAGTGTCGGGGGGCGCGAGAATGAGCAGTTCTTC
clone_size: .; d_call: .; v_call: TRBV13; j_call: TRBJ1-2; cdr3_aa: CASSQGAANYGYTF; cdr3_nt: TGTGCCAGCAGCCAAGGGGCAGCTAACTATGGCTACACCTTC
clone_size: .; d_call: TRBD2; v_call: TRBV28; j_call: TRBJ2-2; cdr3_aa: CASSIGGRGTGELFF; cdr3_nt: TGTGCCAGCAGTATTGGCGGGAGAGGTACCGGGGAGCTGTTTTTT
clone_size: .; d_call: .; v_call: TRBV19; j_call: TRBJ2-7; cdr3_aa: CASIGDSYEQYF; cdr3_nt: TGTGCCAGTATCGGGGACTCCTACGAGCAGTACTTC
clone_size: .; d_call: TRBD2; v_call: TRBV7-9; j_call: TRBJ2-1; cdr3_aa: CASSLSGAGVYNEQFF; cdr3_nt: TGTGCCAGCAGCTTATCAGGAGCGGGAGTCTACAATGAGCAGTTCTTC
clone_size: .; d_call: TRBD2; v_call: TRBV18; j_call: TRBJ2-3; cdr3_aa: CASGLAGVTDTQYF; cdr3_nt: TGTGCCTCCGGACTAGCGGGAGTCACAGATACGCAGTATTTT
clone_size: .; d_call: TRBD1; v_call: TRBV19; j_call: TRBJ1-1; cdr3_aa: CASNRDRVTEAFF; cdr3_nt: TGTGCCAGTAATCGGGACAGGGTAACTGAAGCTTTCTTT
clone_size: once; d_call: .; v_call: TRBV6-2/TRBV6-3; j_call: TRBJ2-6; cdr3_aa: CASSYSLSGANVLTF; cdr3_nt: TGTGCCAGCAGTTACTCTCTCTCTGGGGCCAACGTCCTGACTTTC
clone_size: .; d_call: TRBD1; v_call: TRBV9; j_call: TRBJ2-3; cdr3_aa: CASSVQPGQGPSTQYF; cdr3_nt: TGTGCCAGCAGCGTTCAACCGGGACAGGGTCCCTCTACGCAGTATTTT
clone_size: .; d_call: TRBD2; v_call: TRBV5-4; j_call: TRBJ2-1; cdr3_aa: CASSQGGASNEQFF; cdr3_nt: TGTGCCAGCAGCCAGGGAGGGGCGAGTAATGAGCAGTTCTTC
clone_size: .; d_call: .; v_call: TRBV15; j_call: TRBJ2-6; cdr3_aa: CATSRNREGANVLTF; cdr3_nt: TGTGCCACCAGCAGAAACCGCGAAGGGGCCAACGTCCTGACTTTC
clone_size: .; d_call: .; v_call: TRBV9; j_call: TRBJ1-3; cdr3_aa: CASSVDPYMSDSGNTIYF; cdr3_nt: TGTGCCAGCAGCGTAGATCCCTATATGAGCGACTCTGGAAACACCATATATTTT
clone_size: few; d_call: .; v_call: TRBV7-8; j_call: TRBJ1-5; cdr3_aa: CASSLAAAGTPQHF; cdr3_nt: TGTGCCAGCAGCTTAGCGGCCGCGGGGACGCCCCAGCATTTT
clone_size: once; d_call: .; v_call: TRBV28; j_call: TRBJ1-2; cdr3_aa: CASSLIRGAWNGYTF; cdr3_nt: TGTGCCAGCAGTCTCATTCGGGGGGCTTGGAATGGCTACACCTTC
clone_size: .; d_call: .; v_call: TRBV14; j_call: TRBJ2-7; cdr3_aa: CASSLGPAGPYEQYF; cdr3_nt: TGTGCCAGCAGCCTCGGGCCAGCGGGCCCCTACGAGCAGTACTTC
clone_size: .; d_call: TRBD2; v_call: TRBV28; j_call: TRBJ2-3; cdr3_aa: CASTLAGAGGVTDTQYF; cdr3_nt: TGTGCCAGCACTCTAGCGGGAGCAGGGGGGGTCACAGATACGCAGTATTTT
clone_size: .; d_call: .; v_call: TRBV18; j_call: TRBJ1-6; cdr3_aa: CASSSAGKDSPLHF; cdr3_nt: TGTGCCAGCTCAAGTGCGGGGAAGGATTCACCCCTCCACTTT
clone_size: .; d_call: .; v_call: TRBV20-1; j_call: TRBJ1-2; cdr3_aa: CSSGSGGYTF; cdr3_nt: TGCAGTTCAGGGTCGGGCGGCTACACCTTC
clone_size: .; d_call: .; v_call: TRBV19; j_call: TRBJ2-7; cdr3_aa: CASSIQGAYEQYF; cdr3_nt: TGTGCCAGTAGTATCCAGGGTGCCTACGAGCAGTACTTC
clone_size: .; d_call: .; v_call: TRBV11-2; j_call: TRBJ1-2; cdr3_aa: CASSYTGDYGYTF; cdr3_nt: TGTGCCAGCAGCTACACAGGCGACTATGGCTACACCTTC
clone_size: once; d_call: .; v_call: TRBV21-1; j_call: TRBJ2-7; cdr3_aa: CASSKRGIVRTGEQYF; cdr3_nt: TGTGCCAGCAGCAAAAGGGGGATCGTAAGGACCGGCGAGCAGTACTTC
clone_size: once; d_call: TRBD2; v_call: TRBV14; j_call: TRBJ2-7; cdr3_aa: CASLHPSGRDTYEQYF; cdr3_nt: TGTGCCAGCCTCCACCCTAGCGGGAGGGATACCTACGAGCAGTACTTC
clone_size: .; d_call: .; v_call: TRBV27; j_call: TRBJ1-5; cdr3_aa: CASSLSRQDGAQHF; cdr3_nt: TGTGCCAGCAGTTTATCGAGACAGGACGGGGCCCAGCATTTT
clone_size: .; d_call: TRBD1; v_call: TRBV9; j_call: TRBJ1-2; cdr3_aa: CASSVVAGGIYGYTF; cdr3_nt: TGTGCCAGCAGCGTGGTCGCAGGGGGAATATATGGCTACACCTTC
clone_size: .; d_call: TRBD1; v_call: TRBV11-3; j_call: TRBJ2-7; cdr3_aa: CASSRRQGDYEQYF; cdr3_nt: TGTGCCAGCAGCCGCCGACAGGGCGACTACGAGCAGTACTTC
clone_size: .; d_call: .; v_call: TRBV6-5; j_call: TRBJ1-2; cdr3_aa: CASSYGAVNTNYGYTF; cdr3_nt: TGTGCCAGCAGTTACGGTGCAGTCAACACCAACTATGGCTACACCTTC
clone_size: .; d_call: TRBD1; v_call: TRBV3-1/TRBV3-2; j_call: TRBJ2-1; cdr3_aa: CASSPIQGQREQFF; cdr3_nt: TGTGCCAGCAGCCCGATACAGGGGCAGAGAGAGCAGTTCTTC
clone_size: .; d_call: .; v_call: TRBV7-2; j_call: TRBJ2-5; cdr3_aa: CASSLTQGGLETQYF; cdr3_nt: TGTGCCAGCAGCTTGACCCAAGGGGGTTTAGAGACCCAGTACTTC
clone_size: .; d_call: .; v_call: TRBV6-2/TRBV6-3; j_call: TRBJ2-7; cdr3_aa: CASSYAGYEQYF; cdr3_nt: TGTGCCAGCAGTTACGCCGGGTACGAGCAGTACTTC
clone_size: once; d_call: TRBD1; v_call: TRBV27; j_call: TRBJ1-2; cdr3_aa: CASSFSLGTGAHGYTF; cdr3_nt: TGTGCCAGCAGTTTTTCACTTGGGACAGGGGCCCATGGCTACACCTTC
clone_size: .; d_call: TRBD1; v_call: TRBV30; j_call: TRBJ1-1; cdr3_aa: CAWTHPDRDNTEAFF; cdr3_nt: TGTGCCTGGACCCACCCGGACAGGGATAACACTGAAGCTTTCTTT
clone_size: .; d_call: TRBD1; v_call: TRBV5-4; j_call: TRBJ2-7; cdr3_aa: CASSPPGQGLIWCF; cdr3_nt: TGTGCCAGCAGCCCCCCGGGACAGGGGCTTATATGGTGCTTC
clone_size: .; d_call: .; v_call: TRBV24-1; j_call: TRBJ2-1; cdr3_aa: CATSDAVRGNEQFF; cdr3_nt: TGTGCCACCAGTGATGCGGTCAGGGGCAATGAGCAGTTCTTC
clone_size: .; d_call: .; v_call: TRBV9; j_call: TRBJ2-7; cdr3_aa: CASSVGGQSYEQYF; cdr3_nt: TGTGCCAGCAGCGTCGGAGGACAGTCCTACGAGCAGTACTTC
clone_size: .; d_call: .; v_call: TRBV5-6; j_call: TRBJ1-4; cdr3_aa: CASSRFGEKLFF; cdr3_nt: TGTGCCAGCAGCCGATTCGGTGAAAAACTGTTTTTT